The 7 T cell receptor beta chains below all came from one sample that was sequenced in a study of identical twins. TCRdb ran MiXCR on the 5' RACE reads and lists one entry per CDR3 protein. The sample lists roughly 240,000 distinct CDR3 sequences, around 7% occurring once. This same sample was also taken into another study, of yellow fever vaccine responses in identical twins.

Sequenced material: memory (CD45RO+) T cells sorted from blood. All receptors come from a young woman in good health.

The rearrangement uses TRBV12-3 or TRBV12-4 and TRBJ2-7; 10 bases align to TRBD2. The CDR3 is 15 amino acids. The V gene end was trimmed by 5 bases and the J gene end by 2 bases; junction bases not matched to a gene: 6. The CDR3 sequence is CASSTPTSGPYEQYF. The DNA for the CDR3 is TGTGCCAGCAGTACCCCGACTAGCGGGCCCTACGAGCAGTACTTC.

The chain carries TRBV11-2 and TRBJ2-2, with unresolved D. Germline V gives CDR1 SGHAT, CDR2 FQNNGV. V dropped 3 bases and J dropped 4 bases, with 12 bases sitting between them. The CDR3 spans 15 residues. The CDR3 region is CASSFQTPGTGELFF. The CDR3, as DNA: TGTGCCAGCAGCTTTCAAACACCAGGCACCGGGGAGCTGTTTTTT.

The table lists this clonotype with many counts. CDR3 sequence (DNA): TGTGCCACCTTGCCCCTCACAGGGGTAGGTTCACCCCTCCACTTT. Encoded protein: CATLPLTGVGSPLHF. J is TRBJ1-6 and V is TRBV7-2; TRBD1 agrees at 7 bases. Germline V gene sequence: CDR1 SGHTA, CDR2 FQGNSA. This CDR3 has 15 residues. V lost 10 bases, J lost 9 bases, and 15 bases stayed unmatched. The variable domain in full, completed from reference TRBV7-2 and TRBJ1-6, reads GAGVSQSPSNKVTEKGKDVELRCDPISGHTALYWYRQSLGQGLEFLIYFQGNSAPDKSGLPSDRFSAERTGGSVSTLTIQRTQQEDSAVYLCATLPLTGVGSPLHFGNGTRLTVT.

This clonotype was seen more than once but under ten times. The rearrangement links TRBV2 to TRBJ2-3; D is unresolved. The CDR3 spans 12 residues. Germline V gives CDR1 SNHLY, CDR2 FYNNEI. The germline V and J ends were trimmed by 4 bases and 7 bases, with 9 bases remaining between them. CDR3 region: CASSGVRNTQYF. The CDR3 coding sequence is TGTGCCAGCAGTGGGGTCCGGAATACGCAGTATTTT.

The chain joins TRBV11-2 to TRBJ1-6; D perhaps matches TRBD1 (5 bases). The CDR3 sequence is 15 residues long. Germline V lookup: CDR1 SGHAT, CDR2 FQNNGV. Trimming took 5 bases from V and 7 from J, leaving 15 bases between them. The CDR3, as DNA: TGTGCCAGCAGCCTCTGGACAAACTTCAATTCACCCCTCCACTTT. Protein sequence: CASSLWTNFNSPLHF.

This clonotype has just a few counts. The chain recombines TRBV20-1 with TRBJ2-7, with a tentative D call TRBD1 (6 bases). V shed 0 bases and J shed 6 bases, with 9 bases lying between them. The CDR3 extends over 12 amino acids. Germline V gives CDR1 DFQATT, CDR2 SNEGSKA (reference sequence). Here the CDR3 DNA reads TGCAGTGCTAGAGAAGCAGGGGTCGAGCAGTACGTC. It specifies CSAREAGVEQYV.

This clonotype was seen many times. The gene calls are TRBV4-2 and TRBJ2-1; TRBD2 matches at 11 bases. The length of the CDR3 is 22 residues. Losses at the gene ends were 4 bases for V and 0 bases for J; bases not matched to a gene: 20. Germline lookup yields CDR1 LGHNA and CDR2 YNFKEQ. The CDR3 sequence is CASSRPIYFIAGGLSSYNEQFF. DNA for the CDR3: TGTGCCAGCAGCCGTCCTATCTATTTTATAGCGGGAGGGCTCAGCTCCTACAATGAGCAGTTCTTC.